This T cell receptor (beta chain) derives from a study of blood T cell repertoires in COVID-19. The J segment lost 11 bases and the V segment lost 6 bases, leaving 12 bases of the junction unmatched. Germline assignment: CDR1 ENHRY and CDR2 SYGVKD. There are 14 residues in the CDR3. Method: immunoSEQ multiplex PCR; TCRdb's copy keeps in-frame clones and lacks some. In the table there are approximately 340,000 clones, approximately 93% of which are singletons. Sequenced input: PBMCs or T cells enriched from blood (not recorded which). The chain uses TRBV10-3 and TRBJ1-1; the match to TRBD1 covers 10 bases. This clonotype was sampled from a woman in her thirties or forties who had been exposed to COVID-19. The CDR3 protein is CAIRTDRGYFSAFF. DNA for the CDR3: TGTGCCATCAGAACGGACAGGGGGTACTTTTCGGCTTTCTTT.